This is a list of T cell receptor beta chains from one sample in a study of T cells in Graves' hyperthyroidism and ophthalmopathy. TCRdb recomputed calls from the multiplex PCR reads with MiXCR, one row per CDR3 protein. This repertoire shows approximately 600,000 distinct CDR3 sequences, approximately 15% found once; its top ten account for approximately 6.4%. What was sequenced was blood. The source is a woman aged 18 to 35 with Graves' ophthalmopathy. Each CDR3 is given with its conserved first and last residue. Fields, in order: D gene, clone size, J gene, V gene, CDR3 protein, CDR3 DNA. A D gene is named only where the DNA matches it firmly. Rows may omit the clone size; those that give it use once, few, many or a size class.

TRBD1 | NA | TRBJ2-1 | TRBV5-1 | CASTAGTGAYNEQSF | TGCGCCAGCACCGCCGGGACAGGGGCCTACAATGAGCAGTCCTTC
NA | NA | TRBJ2-7 | TRBV9 | CASSPYGTGTTSEYEQYF | TGTGCCAGCAGCCCCTACGGGACGGGAACCACCTCAGAGTACGAGCAGTACTTC
NA | few | TRBJ1-5 | TRBV20-1 | CSANREGYSNQPQHF | TGCAGTGCAAACAGGGAAGGGTATAGCAATCAGCCCCAGCATTTT
NA | NA | TRBJ2-1 | TRBV12-5 | CASGLGIGQRPGEQFF | TGTGCTAGTGGTTTGGGGATCGGACAGCGTCCAGGGGAGCAGTTCTTC
TRBD1 | NA | TRBJ2-1 | TRBV20-1 | CSGKKPGQGLHRNEQFF | TGCAGTGGGAAAAAACCGGGACAGGGGCTACATAGGAATGAGCAGTTCTTC
NA | many | TRBJ2-1 | TRBV3-1 | CASSQDELPYNEQFF | TGTGCCAGCAGCCAAGATGAGTTACCATACAATGAGCAGTTCTTC
NA | many | TRBJ1-5 | TRBV7-9 | CASSTLDSQPQHF | TGTGCCAGCAGCACGCTGGACAGTCAGCCCCAGCATTTT
NA | many | TRBJ2-3 | TRBV7-2 | CASSSLGQPQDTQYF | TGTGCCAGCAGCTCGCTTGGACAACCGCAAGATACGCAGTATTTT
NA | few | TRBJ2-5 | TRBV19 | CASNQGQGQGETQYF | TGTGCCAGTAATCAGGGCCAGGGTCAGGGAGAGACCCAGTACTTC
NA | NA | TRBJ1-1 | TRBV7-8 | CASSLRFQFTGSEAFF | TGTGCCAGCAGCTTAAGGTTCCAATTTACAGGGTCTGAAGCTTTCTTT
NA | many | TRBJ1-5 | TRBV7-9 | CASSSPPPEPQHF | TGTGCCAGCAGCTCGCCACCACCGGAGCCCCAGCATTTT
NA | NA | TRBJ2-6 | TRBV27 | CASSLSTANVLTF | TGTGCCAGCAGTTTGTCTACGGCCAACGTCCTGACTTTC
TRBD2 | NA | TRBJ2-1 | TRBV19 | CASSAIAGATYNEQFF | TGTGCCAGTAGCGCGATAGCGGGAGCAACATACAATGAGCAGTTCTTC
TRBD1 | many | TRBJ2-1 | TRBV7-3 | CASSPHDRVYNEQFF | TGTGCCAGCAGCCCCCACGACAGGGTATACAATGAGCAGTTCTTC
NA | many | TRBJ1-6 | TRBV2 | CASNPRDTNPLHF | TGTGCCAGCAATCCCCGGGACACCAACCCCCTCCACTTT
TRBD2 | many | TRBJ2-3 | TRBV11-2 | CASSLGAGGTDTQYF | TGTGCCAGCAGCTTAGGGGCGGGAGGAACAGATACGCAGTATTTT
TRBD1 | NA | TRBJ1-3 | TRBV7-2 | CASSLGQGANTIYF | TGTGCCAGCAGCTTAGGACAGGGGGCAAACACCATATATTTT
NA | many | TRBJ2-1 | TRBV7-9 | CASSRRSGGQFF | TGTGCCAGCAGCCGACGCTCCGGGGGGCAGTTCTTC
TRBD2 | few | TRBJ2-3 | TRBV5-1 | CASSQGLAGEGVWGTDTQYF | TGCGCCAGCAGCCAAGGACTAGCGGGAGAAGGCGTGTGGGGTACAGATACGCAGTATTTT
TRBD1 | NA | TRBJ1-4 | TRBV20-1 | CSGTGGEKLFF | TGCAGTGGGACAGGGGGAGAAAAACTGTTTTTT
TRBD2 | many | TRBJ2-7 | TRBV29-1 | CSVEVRPSGSSPVDYEQYF | TGCAGCGTTGAAGTTAGGCCTAGCGGGAGCTCCCCGGTTGACTACGAGCAGTACTTC
NA | many | TRBJ1-1 | TRBV7-8 | CASSFDGARTEAFF | TGTGCCAGCAGCTTCGACGGGGCGCGTACTGAAGCTTTCTTT
NA | many | TRBJ1-2 | TRBV7-9 | CASSSGADGYTF | TGTGCCAGCAGCTCAGGGGCAGATGGCTACACCTTC
TRBD1 | many | TRBJ1-2 | TRBV18 | CASSPADRGVYGYTF | TGTGCCAGCTCACCGGCGGACAGGGGAGTCTATGGCTACACCTTC
TRBD1 | few | TRBJ2-4 | TRBV24-1 | CATSDWGQGGDIQYF | TGTGCCACCAGTGATTGGGGACAGGGAGGGGACATTCAGTACTTC
NA | few | TRBJ1-3 | TRBV10-3 | CAIRNSTLGTSGNTIYF | TGTGCCATCAGAAACAGTACACTCGGTACCTCTGGAAACACCATATATTTT
TRBD1 | many | TRBJ1-5 | TRBV29-1 | CSAADRGNQPQHF | TGCAGCGCCGCCGACAGGGGCAATCAGCCCCAGCATTTT
NA | many | TRBJ2-7 | TRBV20-1 | CSARDTRGGYEQYF | TGCAGTGCTAGAGATACGCGTGGAGGATACGAGCAGTACTTC
TRBD2 | few | TRBJ2-3 | TRBV18 | CASSPRGTSGKGTDTQYF | TGTGCCAGCTCACCACGAGGGACTAGCGGGAAAGGGACAGATACGCAGTATTTT
TRBD1 | NA | TRBJ2-7 | TRBV30 | CARTGTGGASSYEQYF | TGTGCCCGGACCGGGACAGGGGGCGCGAGTTCCTACGAGCAGTACTTC
NA | many | TRBJ2-1 | TRBV6-2/TRBV6-3 | CASSYSSLERWTAYNEQFF | TGTGCCAGCAGTTACTCGAGCCTAGAGCGGTGGACAGCCTACAATGAGCAGTTCTTC
NA | NA | TRBJ1-5 | TRBV18 | CASSVQGYNQPQHF | TGTGCCAGCTCAGTACAGGGTTATAATCAGCCCCAGCATTTT
NA | many | TRBJ1-1 | TRBV18 | CASSAGGLTEAFF | TGTGCCAGCTCGGCCGGTGGGTTAACTGAAGCTTTCTTT
NA | many | TRBJ2-7 | TRBV6-1 | CASSTYGPYEQYF | TGTGCCAGCAGTACCTACGGGCCCTACGAGCAGTACTTC
NA | many | TRBJ2-1 | TRBV12-3/TRBV12-4 | CASSLSGAQFF | TGTGCCAGCAGTTTAAGCGGTGCGCAGTTCTTC
TRBD1 | many | TRBJ1-2 | TRBV2 | CASSETGEFLYGYTF | TGTGCCAGCAGTGAAACAGGGGAGTTCCTCTATGGCTACACCTTC
TRBD1 | many | TRBJ2-3 | TRBV11-3 | CASSSYTGADTQYF | TGTGCCAGCAGCTCCTATACAGGGGCGGATACGCAGTATTTT
TRBD2 | few | TRBJ2-5 | TRBV20-1 | CSATLRTSAQETQYF | TGCAGTGCTACCCTAAGAACTAGCGCGCAAGAGACCCAGTACTTC
NA | many | TRBJ2-7 | TRBV28 | CASSFFAEASFYEQYF | TGTGCCAGCAGTTTTTTTGCGGAGGCTTCTTTTTACGAGCAGTACTTC
TRBD2 | many | TRBJ2-1 | TRBV5-6 | CASSPSRLAADNEQFF | TGTGCCAGCTCCCCCTCCCGGCTAGCGGCCGACAATGAGCAGTTCTTC
TRBD2 | few | TRBJ2-2 | TRBV19 | CASSRTSGSGTGELFF | TGTGCCAGTAGTCGGACTAGCGGGAGCGGCACCGGGGAGCTGTTTTTT
NA | many | TRBJ1-6 | TRBV28 | CASSTPEGIPISPLHF | TGTGCCAGCAGTACCCCTGAGGGGATCCCCATTTCACCCCTCCACTTT
NA | many | TRBJ2-3 | TRBV7-9 | CASSSAGSTDTQYF | TGTGCCAGCAGCTCTGCAGGAAGCACAGATACGCAGTATTTT
NA | NA | TRBJ2-3 | TRBV5-1 | CASLNNPGPPSPTDTQYF | TGCGCCAGTCTTAACAACCCGGGACCCCCAAGCCCTACAGATACGCAGTATTTT
NA | NA | TRBJ2-1 | TRBV4-1 | CAGRTGGTYNEQFF | TGCGCCGGCCGGACTGGCGGGACCTACAATGAGCAGTTCTTC
NA | NA | TRBJ1-2 | TRBV19 | CASSLRYSNYGYTF | TGTGCCAGTAGTCTGAGGTACTCTAACTATGGCTACACCTTC
TRBD1 | many | TRBJ1-2 | TRBV20-1 | CSARDSHRGTGDFGGYTF | TGCAGTGCTAGAGATTCGCATCGCGGGACAGGGGATTTCGGAGGCTACACCTTC
TRBD1 | few | TRBJ1-2 | TRBV5-1 | CASSLSSGQGVNYGYTF | TGCGCCAGCAGCTTGAGCTCCGGACAGGGGGTAAACTATGGCTACACCTTC
NA | many | TRBJ1-2 | TRBV28 | CASSSGPSGGYTF | TGTGCCAGCAGTTCCGGACCAAGTGGCGGCTACACCTTC
TRBD2 | many | TRBJ2-1 | TRBV11-1 | CASTLASGSAGHPYNEQFF | TGTGCCAGCACCTTAGCATCGGGTTCAGCGGGGCATCCCTACAATGAGCAGTTCTTC
NA | NA | TRBJ1-2 | TRBV4-1 | CASSQLGQSQTYGYTF | TGCGCCAGCAGCCAACTCGGACAGAGTCAGACCTATGGCTACACCTTC
NA | few | TRBJ1-4 | TRBV4-1 | CASSQDWRSGEKLFF | TGCGCCAGCAGCCAAGATTGGCGGAGCGGCGAAAAACTGTTTTTT
NA | many | TRBJ2-7 | TRBV11-2 | CASSSHSYSYEQYF | TGTGCCAGCAGCTCCCACTCGTACTCCTACGAGCAGTACTTC
TRBD1 | many | TRBJ1-1 | TRBV5-1 | CASSFTGQDEAFF | TGCGCCAGCAGCTTTACCGGACAGGACGAAGCTTTCTTT
TRBD1 | many | TRBJ1-5 | TRBV7-2 | CASTRTGDNQPQHF | TGTGCCAGCACCAGGACAGGCGACAATCAGCCCCAGCATTTT
TRBD2 | many | TRBJ2-1 | TRBV7-2 | CASSFGGTTYNEQFF | TGTGCCAGCAGCTTCGGGGGGACTACTTACAATGAGCAGTTCTTC